The 26 T cell receptor beta chains below come from one sample, sequenced in a study of identical twins. TCRdb recomputed calls from the 5' RACE reads with MiXCR, one row per CDR3 protein. Altogether 500,000 to 550,000 distinct CDR3 sequences are present, about 20% being singletons, with the ten largest covering 0.8% to 1%. These data also formed part of another study, on T cells expressing NK-cell markers.

Sequencing used CD4+ T cells sorted from blood. The receptor source for this set is a woman aged 18-30 years in good health.

The rearrangement uses TRBV29-1 and TRBJ2-3; D gene uncertain. Germline-derived CDR1 and CDR2 are SQVTM and ANQGSEA. The CDR3 length is 12 residues. The V and J ends lost 6 bases and 0 bases respectively, with 7 bases between them. The CDR3 reads CSVVPSTDTQYF. The CDR3 nucleotides read TGCAGCGTCGTCCCTAGCACAGATACGCAGTATTTT.

This clonotype turned up a few times. The genes are TRBV5-4 and TRBJ2-3; D is uncertain. V was shortened by 5 bases and J by 0 bases, with 13 bases between the two germline ends. CDR1 is SGHNT and CDR2 is YYREEE in the germline V gene (reference sequence). The CDR3 runs to 15 residues. Here the CDR3 reads CASRARALSTDTQYF. The CDR3 DNA sequence: TGTGCCAGCAGGGCCCGGGCGTTAAGCACAGATACGCAGTATTTT.

This clonotype has only one observation. The rearrangement joins TRBV20-1 to TRBJ2-3, with TRBD1 matching 9 bases. V lost 0 bases to trimming and J lost 5 bases; unmatched junction nucleotides: 9. The CDR3 has 16 residues. Germline lookup yields CDR1 DFQATT and CDR2 SNEGSKA (reference sequence). The CDR3 DNA sequence: TGCAGTGCTAGAGATACGGGGACAGGGTGGGGAGATACGCAGTATTTT. Its protein product is CSARDTGTGWGDTQYF.

The chain links TRBV3-1 to TRBJ1-1, with TRBD1 matching 8 bases. This CDR3 has 13 amino acids. Germline V CDR1 and CDR2: LGHDT, YNNKEL (reference sequence). The ends lost 2 bases at V and 4 bases at J; junction bases unmatched: 0. Here the CDR3 reads CASSQQGATEAFF. CDR3 coding DNA: TGTGCCAGCAGCCAACAGGGGGCCACTGAAGCTTTCTTT. Looking up the rest from reference TRBV3-1 and TRBJ1-1 gives the full variable domain: DTAVSQTPKYLVTQMGNDKSIKCEQNLGHDTMYWYKQDSKKFLKIMFSYNNKELIINETVPNRFSPKSPDKAHLNLHINSLELGDSAVYFCASSQQGATEAFFGQGTRLTVV.

V gene TRBV10-2 combines with J gene TRBJ2-1; 9 bases are shared with TRBD2. The CDR3 runs to 16 residues. Germline values: CDR1 WSHSY, CDR2 SAAADI. After removal of 6 bases from V and 5 bases from J, the junction contained 11 bases not matched to a gene. The CDR3 loop is CASRSSASGGNNEQFF. CDR3 DNA: TGCGCCAGCAGATCCTCCGCCAGCGGGGGGAACAATGAGCAGTTCTTC.

The genes are TRBV20-1 and TRBJ2-1, with D possibly being TRBD2 (5 bases). Germline assignment: CDR1 DFQATT and CDR2 SNEGSKA (reference sequence). This CDR3 comprises 15 residues. Trimming shortened V by 6 bases and J by 1 base, and 16 bases separated the two germline ends. The DNA for the CDR3 is TGCAGTGCCTTAGAGAGGGCCCAATCCTACAATGAGCAGTTCTTC. Protein: CSALERAQSYNEQFF.

The chain has TRBV23-1 and TRBJ1-1; D is uncertain. TRBV23-1 is placed among ORFs of uncertain function. The CDR3 spans 13 residues. Trimming shortened V by 3 bases and J by 2 bases, and 7 bases separated the two germline ends. The CDR3 is CASSHGINTEAFF. The CDR3 DNA reads TGCGCCAGCAGTCATGGGATTAACACTGAAGCTTTCTTT.

This clonotype has more than one count but fewer than ten. V gene TRBV20-1 combines with J gene TRBJ2-3; possible D gene TRBD2, 5 bases. Per germline, CDR1 DFQATT and CDR2 SNEGSKA (reference sequence). Deletions cut 5 bases from V and 5 bases from J, with 14 bases between. This CDR3 contains 13 residues. The chain's CDR3 is CSARDPELDTQYF. In nucleotides, the CDR3 is TGCAGTGCTCGGGATCCCGAGTTAGATACGCAGTATTTT.

The V gene is TRBV12-3 or TRBV12-4, the J gene TRBJ2-1, with D possibly matching TRBD1 (5 bases). V was pared by 7 bases and J by 9 bases, with 16 bases between. The CDR3 loop spans 13 amino acids. The CDR3 sequence is CASNLQGYGEQFF. DNA for the CDR3: TGTGCCAGCAATCTTCAGGGTTACGGTGAGCAGTTCTTC.

CDR3 sequence (DNA): TGTGCCAGCACCTTAGCGGGCCTTCGCTCCTCCTACGAGCAGTACTTC. Translation: CASTLAGLRSSYEQYF. The chain links TRBV12-3 or TRBV12-4 to TRBJ2-7; 7 nucleotides match TRBD2. The trim removed 7 bases at V and 0 bases at J, leaving 12 bases unmatched. The CDR3 has 16 residues.

The rearrangement uses TRBV5-8 and TRBJ1-3, with a weak D call TRBD1 (5 bases). Germline CDR1 reads SGHTS; CDR2 reads YDEGEE. CDR3 size: 16 residues. V dropped 4 bases and J dropped 5 bases, with 19 bases sitting between them. CDR3 protein: CASSRGGTVFRNTIYF. The CDR3 coding sequence is TGTGCCAGCAGCCGGGGCGGAACAGTCTTTAGAAACACCATATATTTT.

This clonotype was seen just once. This chain connects TRBV18 to TRBJ1-2; 7 bases are a match to TRBD1. The CDR3 loop spans 13 amino acids. Looked up from germline, CDR1 is KGHSH and CDR2 is LQKENI. J lost 6 bases, V lost 2 bases, and 3 bases had no gene match. This CDR3 reads CASSPTGVDGYTF. DNA for the CDR3: TGTGCCAGCTCACCAACAGGGGTTGATGGCTACACCTTC.

The chain recombines TRBV14 with TRBJ2-1; D remains ambiguous. CDR1 is SGHDN, CDR2 FVKESK, per germline. This CDR3 is 14 amino acids long. With 0 bases removed from V and 4 bases from J, the gap between germline ends came to 7 bases. The CDR3 loop reads CASSQDTPYNEQFF. DNA of the CDR3: TGTGCCAGCAGCCAAGATACCCCGTACAATGAGCAGTTCTTC.

In its sample, this clonotype was seen a few times. The chain links TRBV20-1 to TRBJ1-2; no clear D. Trimming shortened V by 1 base and J by 6 bases, and 12 bases separated the two germline ends. The CDR3 loop spans 13 amino acids. Germline V gene lookup returns CDR1 DFQATT and CDR2 SNEGSKA (reference sequence). The CDR3 coding sequence is TGCAGTGCTAGAGTAGCCCGTGACGATGGCTACACCTTC. This gives the protein CSARVARDDGYTF.

The V gene is TRBV7-9, the J gene TRBJ2-1; D is perhaps TRBD2 (6 bases). V lost 5 bases and J 0 bases, leaving 17 bases between the germline ends. The germline CDR1 and CDR2 sequences are SEHNR and FQNEAQ (reference sequence). The CDR3 runs 17 residues. The CDR3 region is CASSPGRLGSSYNEQFF. Written as DNA, the CDR3 is TGTGCCAGCAGCCCCGGCCGACTAGGTAGCTCCTACAATGAGCAGTTCTTC.

This clonotype was found a few times. The rearrangement links TRBV5-1 to TRBJ2-3; TRBD2 agrees at 8 bases. The V gene end was trimmed by 1 base and the J gene end by 4 bases; junction bases not matched to a gene: 5. CDR3 length: 15 residues. Per the germline V gene, CDR1 is SGHRS and CDR2 is YFSETQ. As DNA, the CDR3 is TGCGCCAGCAGCTTGTCAGCGGGGGTCGCAGATACGCAGTATTTT. Residues: CASSLSAGVADTQYF. Looking up the rest from reference TRBV5-1 and TRBJ2-3 gives the full variable domain: KAGVTQTPRYLIKTRGQQVTLSCSPISGHRSVSWYQQTPGQGLQFLFEYFSETQRNKGNFPGRFSGRQFSNSRSEMNVSTLELGDSALYLCASSLSAGVADTQYFGPGTRLTVL.

The chain has TRBV20-1 and TRBJ2-6; 8 bases map to TRBD2. The trim removed 6 bases at V and 0 bases at J, leaving 13 bases unmatched. CDR1 and CDR2 from the germline V gene are DFQATT and SNEGSKA (reference sequence). The CDR3 is 18 residues long. The CDR3 DNA follows: TGCAGTGCCGATTCGGGGGGGGGTCCCAGCTCTGGGGCCAACGTCCTGACTTTC. As protein: CSADSGGGPSSGANVLTF.

This clonotype appeared a few times. The V call is TRBV7-9, the J call TRBJ2-4; TRBD2 might be the D (6 bases). V was shortened by 5 bases and J by 4 bases, with 12 bases between the two germline ends. Germline loops: CDR1 SEHNR, CDR2 FQNEAQ (reference sequence). The CDR3 totals 14 residues. Here the CDR3 reads CASSMAEGKNIQYF. DNA for the CDR3: TGTGCCAGCAGCATGGCGGAGGGGAAAAACATTCAGTACTTC.

The chain uses TRBV20-1 and TRBJ2-3, with 7 bases lining up with TRBD2. CDR3 length: 13 residues. From germline, CDR1 is DFQATT and CDR2 SNEGSKA (reference sequence). J lost 4 bases, V lost 1 base, and 2 bases had no gene match. This chain's CDR3 is CSARVAGADTQYF. The DNA of the CDR3 is TGCAGTGCTAGAGTTGCGGGAGCAGATACGCAGTATTTT.

This clonotype was counted many times. The V and J genes are TRBV25-1 and TRBJ2-5; D possibly corresponds to TRBD1 (6 bases). Trimming removed 1 base from V and 2 bases from J, with 14 bases in between. Germline V gene lookup returns CDR1 MGHDK and CDR2 SYGVNS. This CDR3 spans 16 amino acids. CDR3 sequence: CASSESSPTGQETQYF. In DNA, the CDR3 is TGTGCCAGCAGTGAATCTAGCCCCACAGGGCAAGAGACCCAGTACTTC.

V and J are TRBV12-3 or TRBV12-4 and TRBJ1-1, with 7 bases fitting TRBD1. CDR3 length: 14 amino acids. Trimming took 6 bases from V and 4 from J; bases not matched to a gene: 8. This chain's CDR3 is CASSPNRGGTEAFF. The CDR3 region has the DNA TGTGCCAGCAGCCCAAACAGGGGTGGCACTGAAGCTTTCTTT.

There are a few counts of this clonotype. This sequence joins TRBV10-3 and TRBJ2-1; the match to TRBD2 covers 9 bases. CDR3 size: 16 residues. Trimming cost V 2 bases and J 5 bases; bases outside gene matches: 7. CDR1 and CDR2 (germline): ENHRY, SYGVKD. DNA for the CDR3: TGTGCCATCAGTGAGGGGAGACTAGCGGCTGACAATGAGCAGTTCTTC. Protein product: CAISEGRLAADNEQFF.

Here the CDR3 reads CASSYSTAGNYGYTF. The CDR3 region has the DNA TGTGCCAGCAGTTACTCGACCGCCGGTAACTATGGCTACACCTTC. This chain joins TRBV6-5 and TRBJ1-2; D call uncertain. This CDR3 comprises 15 residues. Germline values: CDR1 MNHEY, CDR2 SVGAGI. V lost 0 bases and J 1 base, leaving 9 bases between the germline ends.

This clonotype was observed a few times. The rearrangement links TRBV10-3 to TRBJ2-1; 9 nucleotides line up with TRBD2. The germline CDR1 and CDR2 sequences are ENHRY and SYGVKD. Trimming removed 7 bases from V and 4 bases from J; junction bases left unmatched: 5. This CDR3 has 14 amino acids. The CDR3 reads CAIKPGLAYNEQFF. As DNA, the CDR3 is TGTGCCATCAAACCGGGACTAGCTTACAATGAGCAGTTCTTC.

The chain has TRBV5-1 and TRBJ1-6; D gene ambiguous. Looked up from germline, CDR1 is SGHRS and CDR2 is YFSETQ. Trimming stripped 4 bases from V and 7 bases from J, with 12 bases between. The CDR3 has 14 residues. The chain's CDR3 is CASSPAPANSPLHF. Here the CDR3 DNA reads TGCGCCAGCAGCCCGGCCCCCGCCAATTCACCCCTCCACTTT.

This clonotype has a count of ten or more. The J gene is TRBJ2-7, the V gene TRBV6-6; unclear D gene. Trimming stripped 7 bases from V and 2 bases from J, with 9 bases between. Germline V lookup: CDR1 MNHNY, CDR2 SVGAGI (reference sequence). This CDR3 contains 12 residues. In DNA, the CDR3 is TGTGCCAGCAAGACGGGCACCTACGAGCAGTACTTC. Protein sequence: CASKTGTYEQYF.